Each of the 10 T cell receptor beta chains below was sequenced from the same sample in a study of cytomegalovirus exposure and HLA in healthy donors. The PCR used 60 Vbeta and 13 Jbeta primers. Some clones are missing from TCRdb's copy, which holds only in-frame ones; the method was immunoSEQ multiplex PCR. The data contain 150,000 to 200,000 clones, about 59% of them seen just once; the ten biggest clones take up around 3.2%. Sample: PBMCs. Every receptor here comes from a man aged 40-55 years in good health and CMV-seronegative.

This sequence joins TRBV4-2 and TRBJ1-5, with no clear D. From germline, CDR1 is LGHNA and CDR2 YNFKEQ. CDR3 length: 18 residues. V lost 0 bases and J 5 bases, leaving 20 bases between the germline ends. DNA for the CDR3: TGTGCCAGCAGCCAAGATCCCCTCTTCGAGGGTCCCCATCAGCCCCAGCATTTT. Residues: CASSQDPLFEGPHQPQHF.

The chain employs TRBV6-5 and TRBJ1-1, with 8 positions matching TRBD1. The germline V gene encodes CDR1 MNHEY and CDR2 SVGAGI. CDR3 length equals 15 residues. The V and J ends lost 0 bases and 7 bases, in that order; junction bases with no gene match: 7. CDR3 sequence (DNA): TGTGCCAGCAGTTACTCGAGGACAGGGCAAGGTGAAGCTTTCTTT. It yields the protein CASSYSRTGQGEAFF.

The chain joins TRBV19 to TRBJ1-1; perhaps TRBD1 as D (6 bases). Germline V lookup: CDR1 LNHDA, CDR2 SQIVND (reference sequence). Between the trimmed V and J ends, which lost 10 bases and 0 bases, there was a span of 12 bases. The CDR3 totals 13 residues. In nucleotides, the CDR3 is TGTGCCACCAGGGGACGAGTGAACACTGAAGCTTTCTTT. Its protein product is CATRGRVNTEAFF.

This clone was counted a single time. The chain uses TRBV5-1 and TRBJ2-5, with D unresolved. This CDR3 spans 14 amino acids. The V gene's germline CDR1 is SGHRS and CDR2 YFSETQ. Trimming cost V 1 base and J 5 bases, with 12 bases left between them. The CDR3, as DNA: TGCGCCAGCAGCTTGAAGCTGGTTCGCGAGACCCAGTACTTC. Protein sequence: CASSLKLVRETQYF.

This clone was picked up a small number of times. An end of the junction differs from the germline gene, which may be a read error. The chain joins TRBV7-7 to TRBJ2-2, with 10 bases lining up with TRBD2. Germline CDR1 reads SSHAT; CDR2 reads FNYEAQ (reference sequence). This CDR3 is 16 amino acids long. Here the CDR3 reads CASSLASSGSTGELFF. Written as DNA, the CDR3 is TGTGCTAGCAGCTTAGCATCTAGCGGGAGCACCGGGGAGCTGTTTTTT.

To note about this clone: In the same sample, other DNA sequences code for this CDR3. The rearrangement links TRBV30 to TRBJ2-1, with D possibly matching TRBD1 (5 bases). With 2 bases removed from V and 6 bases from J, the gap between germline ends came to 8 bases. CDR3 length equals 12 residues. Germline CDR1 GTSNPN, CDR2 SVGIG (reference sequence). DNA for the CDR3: TGTGCCTGGAGTCTGCAGGGCAATGAGCAGTTCTTC. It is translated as CAWSLQGNEQFF. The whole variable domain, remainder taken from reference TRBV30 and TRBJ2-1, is SQTIHQWPATLVQPVGSPLSLECTVEGTSNPNLYWYRQAAGRGLQLLFYSVGIGQISSEVPQNLSASRPQDRQFILSSKKLLLSDSGFYLCAWSLQGNEQFFGPGTRLTVL.

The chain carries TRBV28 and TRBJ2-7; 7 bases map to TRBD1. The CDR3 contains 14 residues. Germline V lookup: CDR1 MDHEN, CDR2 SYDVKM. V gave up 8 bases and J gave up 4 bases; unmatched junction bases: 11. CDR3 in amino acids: CASLRPGGRYEQYF. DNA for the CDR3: TGTGCCAGCCTTCGGCCAGGGGGAAGGTACGAGCAGTACTTC.

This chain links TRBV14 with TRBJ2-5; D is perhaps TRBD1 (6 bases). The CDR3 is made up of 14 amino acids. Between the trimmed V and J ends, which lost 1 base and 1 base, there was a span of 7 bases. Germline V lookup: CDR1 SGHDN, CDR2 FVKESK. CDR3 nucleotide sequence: TGTGCCAGCAGCCAAGCAGGGGTCCAAGAGACCCAGTACTTC. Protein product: CASSQAGVQETQYF.

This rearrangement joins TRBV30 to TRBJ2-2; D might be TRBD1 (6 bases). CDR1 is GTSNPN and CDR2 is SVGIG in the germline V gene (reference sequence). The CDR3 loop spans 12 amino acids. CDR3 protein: CASTGNTGELFF. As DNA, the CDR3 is TGTGCGTCGACAGGCAACACCGGGGAGCTGTTTTTT.

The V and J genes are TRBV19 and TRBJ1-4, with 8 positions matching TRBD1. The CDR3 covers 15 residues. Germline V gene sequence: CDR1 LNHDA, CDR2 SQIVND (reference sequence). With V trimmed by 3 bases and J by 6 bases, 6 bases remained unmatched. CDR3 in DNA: TGTGCCAGTAGTATTCAGGGGGCAGAGTATGAAAAACTGTTTTTT. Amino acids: CASSIQGAEYEKLFF.